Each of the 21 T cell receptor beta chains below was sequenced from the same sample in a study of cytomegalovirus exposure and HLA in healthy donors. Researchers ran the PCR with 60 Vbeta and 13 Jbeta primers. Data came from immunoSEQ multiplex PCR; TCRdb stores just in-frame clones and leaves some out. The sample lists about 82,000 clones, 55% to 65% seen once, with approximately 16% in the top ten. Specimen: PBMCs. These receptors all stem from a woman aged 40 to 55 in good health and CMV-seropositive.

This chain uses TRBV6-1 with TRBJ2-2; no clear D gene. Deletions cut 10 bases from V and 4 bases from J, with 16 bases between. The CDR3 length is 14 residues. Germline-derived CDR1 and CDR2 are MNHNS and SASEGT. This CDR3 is CATRLRVGTGELFF. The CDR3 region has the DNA TGTGCCACCCGACTCAGAGTAGGCACCGGGGAGCTGTTTTTT.

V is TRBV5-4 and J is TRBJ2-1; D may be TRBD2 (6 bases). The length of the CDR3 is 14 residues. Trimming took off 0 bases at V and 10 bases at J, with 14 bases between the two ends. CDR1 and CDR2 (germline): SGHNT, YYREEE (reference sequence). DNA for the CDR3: TGTGCCAGCAGCTTGGACGGGACTCAAGGGGAGCAGTTCTTC. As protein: CASSLDGTQGEQFF. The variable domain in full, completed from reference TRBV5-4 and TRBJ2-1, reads ETGVTQSPTHLIKTRGQQVTLRCSSQSGHNTVSWYQQALGQGPQFIFQYYREEENGRGNFPPRFSGLQFPNYSSELNVNALELDDSALYLCASSLDGTQGEQFFGPGTRLTVL.

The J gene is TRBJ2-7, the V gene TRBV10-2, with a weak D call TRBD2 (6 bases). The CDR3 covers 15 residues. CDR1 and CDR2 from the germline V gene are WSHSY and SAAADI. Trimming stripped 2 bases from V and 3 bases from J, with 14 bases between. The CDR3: CASSEGARRGYEQYF. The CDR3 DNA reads TGCGCCAGCAGTGAGGGGGCGAGGAGGGGCTACGAGCAGTACTTC.

The CDR3 DNA sequence: TGCGCCAGCAGCCAAGACTGGCAGGGGGATCGAGGCTACACCTTC. It translates to CASSQDWQGDRGYTF. The chain is built from TRBV4-3 and TRBJ1-2; 7 bases are shared with TRBD1. Germline V lookup: CDR1 LGHNA, CDR2 YSLEER. Unmatched junction bases numbered 9, after V lost 0 bases and J lost 8 bases. The CDR3 runs to 15 residues.

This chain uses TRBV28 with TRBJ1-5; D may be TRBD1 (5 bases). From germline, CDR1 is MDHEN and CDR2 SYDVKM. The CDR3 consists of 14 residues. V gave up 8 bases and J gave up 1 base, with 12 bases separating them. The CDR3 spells CASGGMRSNQPQHF. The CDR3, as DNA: TGTGCCAGCGGGGGGATGCGGAGCAATCAGCCCCAGCATTTT.

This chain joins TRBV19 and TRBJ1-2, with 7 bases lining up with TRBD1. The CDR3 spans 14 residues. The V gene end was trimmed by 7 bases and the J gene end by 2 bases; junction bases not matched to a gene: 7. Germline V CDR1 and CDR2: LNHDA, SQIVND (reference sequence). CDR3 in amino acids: CASTGDRLNYGYTF. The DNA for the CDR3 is TGTGCCAGTACGGGGGACAGACTGAACTATGGCTACACCTTC.

CDR3 DNA: TGTGCCAGCAGCTTAGCGCTGGGCAGTGAAAAACTGTTTTTT. Protein product: CASSLALGSEKLFF. This chain connects TRBV7-8 to TRBJ1-4; D gene uncertain. The CDR3 extends over 14 amino acids. CDR1 is SGHVS and CDR2 is FQNEAQ in the germline V gene. Trimming cost V 0 bases and J 7 bases, with 9 bases left between them.

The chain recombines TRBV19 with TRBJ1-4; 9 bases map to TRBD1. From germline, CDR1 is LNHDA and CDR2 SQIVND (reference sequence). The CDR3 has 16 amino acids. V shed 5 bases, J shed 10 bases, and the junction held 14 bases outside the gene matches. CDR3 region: CASSLKAGTGMGKLFF. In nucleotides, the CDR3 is TGTGCCAGTAGTCTCAAAGCCGGGACAGGGATGGGAAAACTGTTTTTT.

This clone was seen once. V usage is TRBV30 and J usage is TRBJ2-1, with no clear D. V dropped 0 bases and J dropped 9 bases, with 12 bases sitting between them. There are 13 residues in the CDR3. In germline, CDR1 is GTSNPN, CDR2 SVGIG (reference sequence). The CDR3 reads CAWSVKRMGEQFF. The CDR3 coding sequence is TGTGCCTGGAGTGTAAAGCGAATGGGTGAGCAGTTCTTC. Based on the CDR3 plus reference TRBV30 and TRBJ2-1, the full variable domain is SQTIHQWPATLVQPVGSPLSLECTVEGTSNPNLYWYRQAAGRGLQLLFYSVGIGQISSEVPQNLSASRPQDRQFILSSKKLLLSDSGFYLCAWSVKRMGEQFFGPGTRLTVL.

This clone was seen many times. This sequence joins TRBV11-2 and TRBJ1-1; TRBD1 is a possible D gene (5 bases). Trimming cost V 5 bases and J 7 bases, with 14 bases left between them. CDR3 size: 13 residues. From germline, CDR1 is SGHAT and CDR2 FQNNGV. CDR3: CASSTNSGIEAFF. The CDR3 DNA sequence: TGTGCCAGCAGCACAAACTCAGGGATTGAAGCTTTCTTT.

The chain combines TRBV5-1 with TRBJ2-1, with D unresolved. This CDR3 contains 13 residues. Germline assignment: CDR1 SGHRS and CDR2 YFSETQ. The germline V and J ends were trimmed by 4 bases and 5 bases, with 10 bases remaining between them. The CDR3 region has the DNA TGCGCCAGCAGCGCGGTGGTTAACAATGAGCAGTTCTTC. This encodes CASSAVVNNEQFF.

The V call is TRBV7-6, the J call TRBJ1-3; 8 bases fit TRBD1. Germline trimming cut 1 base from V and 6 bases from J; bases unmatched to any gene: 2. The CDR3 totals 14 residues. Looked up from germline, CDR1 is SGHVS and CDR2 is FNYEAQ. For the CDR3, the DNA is TGTGCCAGCAGCTTAGGGACAGGGCCAAACACCATATATTTT. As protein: CASSLGTGPNTIYF.

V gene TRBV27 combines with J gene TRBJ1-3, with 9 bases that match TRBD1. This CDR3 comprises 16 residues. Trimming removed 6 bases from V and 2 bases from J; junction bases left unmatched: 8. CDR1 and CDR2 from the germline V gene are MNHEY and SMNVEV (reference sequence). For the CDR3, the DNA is TGTGCCAGCAGCCGCGGACAGGGGCTCGCTGGAAACACCATATATTTT. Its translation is CASSRGQGLAGNTIYF.

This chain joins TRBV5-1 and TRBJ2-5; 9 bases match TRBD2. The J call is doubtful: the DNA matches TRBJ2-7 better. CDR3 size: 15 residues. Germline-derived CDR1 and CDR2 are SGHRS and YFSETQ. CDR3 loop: CASSLEVAGAYEQYF. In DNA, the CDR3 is TGCGCCAGCAGCTTGGAGGTAGCGGGAGCCTACGAGCAGTACTTC.

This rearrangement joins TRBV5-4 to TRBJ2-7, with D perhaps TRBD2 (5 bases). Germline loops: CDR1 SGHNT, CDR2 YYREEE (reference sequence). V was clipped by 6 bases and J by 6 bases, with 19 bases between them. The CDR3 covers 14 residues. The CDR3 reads CASTMTQTSSEQYF. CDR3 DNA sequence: TGTGCCAGCACCATGACACAAACTAGTTCCGAGCAGTACTTC.

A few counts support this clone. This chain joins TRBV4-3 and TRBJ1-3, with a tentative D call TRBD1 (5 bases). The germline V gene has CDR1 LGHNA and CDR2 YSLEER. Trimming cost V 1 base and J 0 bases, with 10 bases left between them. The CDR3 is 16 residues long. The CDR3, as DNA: TGCGCCAGCAGCCAAGGGGGCCCTTACTCTGGAAACACCATATATTTT. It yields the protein CASSQGGPYSGNTIYF.

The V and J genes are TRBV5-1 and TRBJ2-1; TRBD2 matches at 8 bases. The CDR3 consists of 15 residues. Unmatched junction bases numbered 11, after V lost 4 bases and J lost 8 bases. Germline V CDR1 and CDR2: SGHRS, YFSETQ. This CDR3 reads CASSDPGLGGDEQFF. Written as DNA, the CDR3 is TGCGCCAGCAGCGACCCGGGACTAGGGGGGGATGAGCAGTTCTTC.

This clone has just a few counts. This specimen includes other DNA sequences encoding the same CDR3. The CDR3 coding sequence is TGCAGCGCATCGGGACTAGCGGACGACACCGGGGAGCTGTTTTTT. Translation: CSASGLADDTGELFF. The rearrangement links TRBV29-1 to TRBJ2-2; 11 nucleotides align to TRBD2. Germline trimming cut 7 bases from V and 3 bases from J; bases unmatched to any gene: 7. Germline lookup yields CDR1 SQVTM and CDR2 ANQGSEA. The CDR3 is 15 amino acids.

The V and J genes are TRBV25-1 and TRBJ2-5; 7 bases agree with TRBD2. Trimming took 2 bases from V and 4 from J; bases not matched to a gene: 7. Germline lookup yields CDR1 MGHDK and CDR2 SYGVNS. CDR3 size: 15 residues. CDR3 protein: CASSELGGSGETQYF. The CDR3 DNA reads TGTGCCAGCAGTGAACTCGGGGGGAGTGGAGAGACCCAGTACTTC.

For the CDR3, the DNA is TGTGCCAGCACCTTTATGACGGGGGGGCAAGAGACCCAGTACTTC. Its translation is CASTFMTGGQETQYF. The rearrangement uses TRBV28 and TRBJ2-5, with 8 bases matching TRBD2. In germline, CDR1 is MDHEN, CDR2 SYDVKM. The CDR3 runs 15 residues. V lost 7 bases to trimming and J lost 2 bases; unmatched junction nucleotides: 9.

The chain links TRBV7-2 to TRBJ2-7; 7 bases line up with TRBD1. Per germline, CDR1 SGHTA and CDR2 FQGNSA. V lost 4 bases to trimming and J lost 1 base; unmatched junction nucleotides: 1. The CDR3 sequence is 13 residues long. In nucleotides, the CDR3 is TGTGCCAGCAGCTCGACAGGGTCCTACGAGCAGTACTTC. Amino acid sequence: CASSSTGSYEQYF.